The rows below give T cell receptor beta chains drawn from one sample of a study of blood T cell repertoires in COVID-19. Sequencing used immunoSEQ multiplex PCR; TCRdb keeps in-frame clones, though not all of them. Here the sample spans 90,000 to 150,000 clones, over 75% being singletons. Sample: peripheral blood. Every receptor here comes from an older man with acute or convalescent COVID-19. Each CDR3 is given with its conserved first and last residue. A D gene is named only where the DNA matches it firmly. Size is omitted from some rows. Given values are once, few, many or a class for expanded clones.

>once|TRBV6-5|.|TRBJ1-6
CASRQGLNSPLHF
TGTGCCAGCAGACAGGGTCTTAATTCACCCCTCCACTTT
>.|TRBV6-6|.|TRBJ1-5
CASSYSDSSNQPQHF
TGTGCCAGCAGTTACAGTGACAGCAGCAATCAGCCCCAGCATTTT
>.|TRBV6-5|TRBD1|TRBJ1-3
CASSTTGGGGNTIYF
TGTGCCAGCAGTACAACAGGGGGCGGTGGAAACACCATATATTTT
>.|TRBV3-1/TRBV3-2|.|TRBJ1-5
CASGGGNQPQHF
TGTGCCAGCGGGGGGGGCAATCAGCCCCAGCATTTT
>.|TRBV24-1|TRBD1|TRBJ2-2
CATSDLEGQGGGTGELFF
TGTGCCACCAGTGATTTAGAGGGACAGGGAGGTGGCACCGGGGAGCTGTTTTTT
>once|TRBV28|TRBD2|TRBJ2-3
CASAVGLADTQYF
TGTGCCAGCGCCGTGGGACTAGCAGATACGCAGTATTTT
>.|TRBV4-1|.|TRBJ1-4
CASSQAGLSYGKLFF
TGCGCCAGCAGCCAAGCGGGGTTAAGTTACGGAAAACTGTTTTTT
>few|TRBV28|TRBD1|TRBJ1-2
CASRWRATGTVRHGYTF
TGTGCCAGCAGGTGGCGCGCGACCGGGACAGTAAGGCATGGCTACACCTTC
>.|TRBV4-2|.|TRBJ1-6
CASSQGGTEYNSPLHF
TGTGCCAGCAGCCAGGGCGGGACTGAGTATAATTCACCCCTCCACTTT
>.|TRBV2|.|TRBJ1-6
CASSDRGNSPLHF
TGTGCCAGCAGTGATCGGGGAAATTCACCCCTCCACTTT
>.|TRBV7-3|.|TRBJ1-2
CASSLDNTVGYTF
TGTGCCAGCAGCCTGGACAATACTGTTGGCTACACCTTC
>.|TRBV12-3/TRBV12-4|.|TRBJ2-7
CASSHPGSTQYF
TGTGCCAGCAGCCACCCTGGGAGCACACAGTACTTC
>.|TRBV7-9|TRBD2|TRBJ2-3
CASSFYLAGGKDTQYF
TGTGCCAGCAGCTTCTACTTAGCGGGGGGTAAAGATACGCAGTATTTT
>.|TRBV19|.|TRBJ1-3
CASSISGNSGNTIYF
TGTGCCAGTAGTATTTCCGGTAACTCTGGAAACACCATATATTTT
>.|TRBV7-2|TRBD2|TRBJ2-5
CASSLESSGRGETQYF
TGTGCCAGCAGCTTAGAATCCAGCGGGAGAGGCGAGACCCAGTACTTC
>.|TRBV7-9|TRBD1|TRBJ2-1
CASPRDSTYNEQFF
TGTGCCAGCCCACGGGACAGCACCTACAATGAGCAGTTCTTC
>few|TRBV13|TRBD1|TRBJ1-2
CASSPGTGLGYTF
TGTGCCAGCAGCCCCGGGACAGGGCTTGGCTACACCTTC
>.|TRBV6-5|.|TRBJ2-5
CASSRPLQETQYF
TGTGCCAGCAGTCGCCCTCTACAAGAGACCCAGTACTTC
>.|TRBV29-1|TRBD1|TRBJ2-7
CSVRDRFSYEQYF
TGCAGCGTTCGGGACAGGTTCTCCTACGAGCAGTACTTC
>few|TRBV29-1|.|TRBJ1-2
CSVEGAGAYNYGYTF
TGCAGCGTTGAAGGGGCAGGGGCTTATAACTATGGCTACACCTTC
>.|TRBV18|.|TRBJ2-7
CASSEGPGEQYF
TGTGCCAGCTCAGAGGGCCCCGGCGAGCAGTACTTC
>.|TRBV21-1|.|TRBJ2-5
CASTPWSGRKTQYF
TGTGCCAGCACCCCCTGGAGCGGGAGAAAGACCCAGTACTTC
>.|TRBV2|.|TRBJ2-6
CASSASSGANVLTF
TGTGCCAGCAGTGCCAGCTCTGGGGCCAACGTCCTGACTTTC
>.|TRBV19|.|TRBJ1-2
CASRKNEVYGYTF
TGTGCCAGTAGGAAGAATGAGGTATATGGCTACACCTTC
>.|TRBV7-3|.|TRBJ1-1
CASSLYMNTEAFF
TGTGCCAGCAGCTTATACATGAACACTGAAGCTTTCTTT
>.|TRBV6-1|.|TRBJ1-4
CASSGILGGILVEKLFF
TGTGCCAGCAGTGGTATATTAGGAGGGATCTTGGTCGAAAAACTGTTTTTT
>.|TRBV5-8|TRBD1|TRBJ1-2
CASSRTGGESYGYTF
TGTGCCAGCAGCCGGACAGGGGGCGAGAGCTATGGCTACACCTTC
>medium-sized|TRBV2|TRBD1|TRBJ2-2
CASRGQAANTGELFF
TGTGCCAGCAGGGGACAGGCCGCGAACACCGGGGAGCTGTTTTTT
>.|TRBV7-3|TRBD2|TRBJ2-7
CASSLGPVGGGLYEQYF
TGTGCCAGCAGCTTAGGGCCCGTTGGCGGGGGGCTATACGAGCAGTACTTC
>.|TRBV7-9|.|TRBJ2-7
CASSRFSGREQYF
TGTGCCAGCAGCCGGTTTTCAGGGCGTGAGCAGTACTTC
>.|TRBV5-7|.|TRBJ1-4
CASSLPSGRGPEKLFF
TGTGCCAGCAGCTTGCCATCTGGGAGGGGTCCGGAAAAACTGTTTTTT